The sequence of this TCR beta chain was determined in a study of shared clonotypes between healthy human individuals (dated by TCRdb to the early 2020s). About the investigation overall: A few men and a couple of women, aged 18 to 49 years, made up the cohort. To increase sequencing depth and limit assay-specific biases, different laboratories used diverse techniques to prepare libraries and sequence TCR repertoires. The study deeply sequenced blood TCR repertoires of several healthy adults to estimate repertoire size and the extent of clonotype sharing between individuals. Between about 0.8 and 9 billion PBMCs per donor were obtained by leukapheresis. For each donor, three plates each were used for CD4 naive and CD4 memory, two plates were used for CD8 naive, and one plate was used for CD8 memory.

On the study overall, not on this receptor specifically: Pairwise subsampling indicated that sequencing depth was expected to affect the degree of clonotype sharing among donors. Compared with non-shared clonotypes, clonotypes shared by all four sorted-subset donors had higher generation probabilities. When a handful of donors were compared, the shared fraction of clonotypes was about 5% for naive CD4, around 3.6% for naive CD8, roughly 2.5% for memory CD4, and 0.35% to 0.4% for memory CD8. Incomplete sequencing was indicated by rarefaction of sorted-subset datasets, despite the large sequencing depth. The genetic and exposure-history diversity represented was limited by the small number of donors. Sampling was restricted to blood, and TCR repertoires in tissues likely differ from the TCR repertoires found in blood. Estimated clonotype richness was generally larger for naive than for memory subsets.

Using the deep immunoSEQ assay, TCR CDR3 regions were amplified from genomic DNA by multiplex PCR. Genomic DNA extracted from each cell subset was distributed evenly over all wells of several immunoSEQ 96-well plates, and each plate served as one replicate. For sorted subsets, each replicate PCR was loaded with 200 ng genomic DNA, equivalent to 25,000 to 35,000 T cell genomes. Purified libraries were quantified with a Qubit 3.0 fluorometer, sized on a Bioanalyzer 2100, and re-quantified with the KAPA Library Quantification kit. A separate single-read 150-cycle Illumina NextSeq 550 flow cell was used to sequence each immunoSEQ 96-well plate. Processing in the source paper ran as follows. Because the immunoSEQ output included only junctional sequences and no quality scores, the filtering could not be the same as the filtering used for full-length reads. To assign V/J genes and CDR3, sequences were annotated against IMGT germline references using PyIR, a Python wrapper for IgBLAST v1.9. Reads were filtered out if the reads had weak V/J assignments (E-value above 1e-6), no CDR3, stop codons, out-of-frame junctions, or ambiguous translated residues. V3J clonotypes were defined as sequences sharing the same inferred V gene, J gene, and CDR3 amino acid sequence. To compute the percentage overlap between repertoires, the number of shared unique clonotypes was divided by the size of the smaller repertoire. Three approaches were used to assess repertoire richness: RTK rarefaction, the Chao1 estimator, and Recon v2.1 estimates of unobserved clonotypes. Generation probabilities for all TCRbeta clonotypes obtained by the gDNA method from four donors were computed using OLGA. The table comes from immuneACCESS by way of TCRdb, which keeps in-frame sequences with V and J called. Part of the clones is missing from these tables; in studies checked, under half for an unresolved V gene and the rest for unknown reasons. Clone size and the V and J calls come from that table; the DNA yielded D and trimming. Within this sample are about 2 million clones, with roughly 94% of them counted one time only. Jointly, the top ten make up 0.1% to 0.15% of the sample.

The CDR3 starts with the cysteine, ends with the phenylalanine, and has 13 residues. Of the read, only the CDR3 DNA is kept; its 39 bases are in frame from base 1. V and J are truncated by 5 bases and 5 bases respectively, leaving an intervening sequence of 12 bases. From the germline V gene, CDR1 is SGHNT and CDR2 is YENEEA. A remark on this clone: Its antigen target is currently unknown. One base away there is no much larger clone; base qualities are not given.

The donors were healthy, HIV-negative adults who had no recently reported acute infections or vaccinations. Every donor was a Caucasian adult residing in Nashville, Tennessee, USA. Magnetic negative selection was used to enrich CD4+ T cells, after which naive cells were positively selected on CD45RA and the negative fraction became the memory subset. Blood was collected by leukapheresis, and PBMCs were isolated by Ficoll-Histopaque density gradient centrifugation and then cryopreserved in liquid nitrogen vapor phase. Purity and quantity of every magnetically sorted T cell population were checked by analytical flow cytometry. Genomic DNA was isolated from each sorted fraction and quantified by UV absorbance on a Nanodrop 2000c.

The material sequenced was naive CD4+ T cells sorted from blood. According to the study, the label for this sample's cell subset or site signals: CD45RA+ positively selected. The receptor's source is a man younger than 35 in good health. The rearrangement combines TRBV11-3 with TRBJ2-5; the D gene is possibly TRBD1, with 6 bases matching. DNA sequence: TGTGCCAGCAGCGCTAGGACAGAGGAGACCCAGTACTTC. It translates to CASSARTEETQYF.